The T cell receptor beta chain described here comes from a study of T-cell reconstitution after alpha-beta-depleted transplantation in children. Study findings and constraints: Some patients owed their high day-60 TCRbeta diversity to surviving recipient T cells and thymic progenitors. Several hundred expanded graft clones reportedly were the source of alpha-beta T cells about two months after transplant. Counts and diversity of T cells one year after transplant came mostly from newly produced T cells.

CDR3 length equals 13 residues. Trimming shortened V by 1 base and J by 10 bases, and 11 bases separated the two germline ends. Per germline, CDR1 MDHEN and CDR2 SYDVKM. In its sample, this clonotype was seen a few times. What it binds is unknown. Preparation of the TCRbeta library involved a method that used unique molecular identifiers. Each CDR3 protein gets one entry after TCRdb re-called the PCR reads with MiXCR. The data hold 440,000 or so distinct CDR3 sequences, with roughly two fifths observed a single time. The clonotype was recovered from a girl aged 2-10 years with aplastic anemia, due to receive a stem cell transplant. Here the sequenced sample was PBMCs, taken before TCRalphabeta/CD19-depleted stem cell transplant. The chain combines TRBV28 with TRBJ2-4, with TRBD2 as a possible D gene (5 bases). CDR3 amino acids: CASSLSSPGIQYF. CDR3 sequence (DNA): TGTGCCAGCAGTTTATCCAGCCCGGGGATTCAGTACTTC. Looking up the rest from reference TRBV28 and TRBJ2-4 gives the full variable domain: DVKVTQSSRYLVKRTGEKVFLECVQDMDHENMFWYRQDPGLGLRLIYFSYDVKMKEKGDIPEGYSVSREKKERFSLILESASTNQTSMYLCASSLSSPGIQYFGAGTRLSVL.